This TCR beta chain was identified in a study of T cells in localized non-small cell lung cancer. Study results and limitations: The study found T cell clonality highest in uninvolved adjacent lung, above tumor. Only one tumor region was sequenced, so heterogeneity remains possible. For the top 100 tumor clones, a median about 60 also appeared in adjacent lung.

From germline, CDR1 is KGHSH and CDR2 LQKENI. CDR3 size: 15 residues. V was pared by 0 bases and J by 4 bases, with 2 bases of the junction left unmatched. Assay used: immunoSEQ multiplex PCR; TCRdb lists only in-frame clones, some missing. Among over 45,000 clones, approximately 77% were seen once, and the ten largest hold about a sixth. Note on this clone: Its antigen is not identified.

This specimen consisted of peripheral blood, obtained before any cancer treatment. The rearrangement links TRBV18 to TRBJ2-1; 8 nucleotides agree with TRBD1. This clonotype originated in a man aged 35-69 years with stage I squamous cell lung carcinoma. CDR3 sequence: CASSPPRQGYNEQFF. CDR3 nucleotides: TGTGCCAGCTCACCACCGCGACAGGGGTACAATGAGCAGTTCTTC.